This T cell receptor beta chain was identified in a study of T cell changes during pregnancy in multiple sclerosis. The V gene's germline CDR1 is SQVTM and CDR2 ANQGSEA. Losses at the gene ends were 4 bases for V and 4 bases for J; bases not matched to a gene: 6. This CDR3 contains 14 residues. TCRdb's table, derived via immunoSEQ multiplex PCR, lists solely in-frame clones and lacks some. The sample comprises around 71,000 clones, roughly 94% of which are singletons, and 1.4% to 1.5% rests with the top ten. This clonotype originated in a female donor with multiple sclerosis, enrolled in a pregnancy study. The V call is TRBV29-1, the J call TRBJ2-2, with TRBD1 identical over 7 bases. Here the sequenced sample was peripheral blood, taken after pregnancy. As DNA, the CDR3 is TGCAGCGTTGCCCCCGGACAGGTCACCGGGGAGCTGTTTTTT. It translates to CSVAPGQVTGELFF.